The clone carrying this T cell receptor (beta chain) was seen more than once but under ten times. Its antigen remains unknown. One entry per CDR3 protein results from TCRdb running MiXCR on the 5' RACE reads. The repertoire holds under 300,000 distinct CDR3 sequences, with 11% to 15% as singletons. This specimen comes from a study of identical twins. Study results and caveats: Out-of-frame beta sequences exhibited a weaker degree of excess twin sharing.

Source material: memory (CD45RO+) T cells sorted from blood. This TCR was sampled from a woman between 18 and 30 years old in good health.

For the CDR3, the DNA is TGCAGCGTTGGCAGCGGAAATACGCAGTATTTT. Protein product: CSVGSGNTQYF. The chain combines TRBV29-1 with TRBJ2-3; perhaps TRBD2 as D (5 bases). Germline V gives CDR1 SQVTM, CDR2 ANQGSEA. There are 11 residues in the CDR3. Trimming removed 4 bases at V and 7 bases at J, with 9 bases between.